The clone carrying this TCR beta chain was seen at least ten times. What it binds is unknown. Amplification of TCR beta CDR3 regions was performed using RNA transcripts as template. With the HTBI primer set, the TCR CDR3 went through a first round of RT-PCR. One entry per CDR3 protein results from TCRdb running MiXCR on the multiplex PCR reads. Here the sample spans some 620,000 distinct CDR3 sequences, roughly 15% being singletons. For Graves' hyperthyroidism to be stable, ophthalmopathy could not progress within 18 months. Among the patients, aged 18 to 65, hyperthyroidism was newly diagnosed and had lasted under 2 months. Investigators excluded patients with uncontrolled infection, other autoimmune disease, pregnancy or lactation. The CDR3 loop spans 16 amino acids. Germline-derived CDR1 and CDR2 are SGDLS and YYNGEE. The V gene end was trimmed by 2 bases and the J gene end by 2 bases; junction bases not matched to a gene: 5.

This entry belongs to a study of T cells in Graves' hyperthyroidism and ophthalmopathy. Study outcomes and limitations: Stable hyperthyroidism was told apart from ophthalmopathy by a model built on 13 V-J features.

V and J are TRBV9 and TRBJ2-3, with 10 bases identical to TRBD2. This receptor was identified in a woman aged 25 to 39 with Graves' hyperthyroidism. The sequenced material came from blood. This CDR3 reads CASSVGTSDSTDTQYF. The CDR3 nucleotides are TGTGCCAGCAGCGTCGGGACTAGCGATTCCACAGATACGCAGTATTTT.